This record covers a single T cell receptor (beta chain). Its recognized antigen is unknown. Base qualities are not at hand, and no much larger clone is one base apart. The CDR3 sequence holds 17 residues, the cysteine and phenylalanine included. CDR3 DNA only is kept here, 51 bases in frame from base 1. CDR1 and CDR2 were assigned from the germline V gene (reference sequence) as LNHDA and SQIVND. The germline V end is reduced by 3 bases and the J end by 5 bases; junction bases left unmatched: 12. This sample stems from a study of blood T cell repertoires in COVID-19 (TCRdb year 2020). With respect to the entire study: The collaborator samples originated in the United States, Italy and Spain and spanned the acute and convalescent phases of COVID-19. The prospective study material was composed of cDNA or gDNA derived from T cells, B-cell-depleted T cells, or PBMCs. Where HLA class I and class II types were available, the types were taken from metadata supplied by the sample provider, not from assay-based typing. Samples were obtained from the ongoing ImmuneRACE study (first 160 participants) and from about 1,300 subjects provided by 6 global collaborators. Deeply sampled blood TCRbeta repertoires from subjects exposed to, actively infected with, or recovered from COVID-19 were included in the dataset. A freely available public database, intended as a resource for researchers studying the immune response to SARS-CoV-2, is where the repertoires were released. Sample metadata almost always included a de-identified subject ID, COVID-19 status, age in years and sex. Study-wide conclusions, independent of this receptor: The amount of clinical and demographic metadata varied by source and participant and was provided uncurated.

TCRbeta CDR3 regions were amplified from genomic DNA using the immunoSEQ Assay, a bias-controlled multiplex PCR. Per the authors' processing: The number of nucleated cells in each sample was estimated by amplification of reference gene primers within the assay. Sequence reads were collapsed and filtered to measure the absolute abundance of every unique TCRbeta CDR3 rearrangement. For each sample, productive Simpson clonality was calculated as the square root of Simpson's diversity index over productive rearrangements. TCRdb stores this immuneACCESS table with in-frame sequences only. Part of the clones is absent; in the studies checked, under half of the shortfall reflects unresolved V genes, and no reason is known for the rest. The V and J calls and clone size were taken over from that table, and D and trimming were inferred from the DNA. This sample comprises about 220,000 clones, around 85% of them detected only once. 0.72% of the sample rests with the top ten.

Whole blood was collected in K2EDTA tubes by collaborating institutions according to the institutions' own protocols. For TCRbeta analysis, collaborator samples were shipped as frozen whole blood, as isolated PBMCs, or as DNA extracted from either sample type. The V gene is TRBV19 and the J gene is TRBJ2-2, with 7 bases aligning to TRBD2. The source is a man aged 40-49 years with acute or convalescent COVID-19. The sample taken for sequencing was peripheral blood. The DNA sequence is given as TGTGCCAGTAGTATTCGGACTAGTGCGTTGAGTACCGGGGAGCTGTTTTTT. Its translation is CASSIRTSALSTGELFF.